These T cell receptor beta chains were read from a single sample in a study of cytomegalovirus exposure and HLA in healthy donors. Assay: immunoSEQ multiplex PCR; the TCRdb copy retains only in-frame clones and omits some. The sample has under 140,000 clones, more than 70% seen once. The source material was PBMCs. The receptors derive from a woman aged 18-29 years in good health and CMV-seronegative. CDR3s include the opening cysteine and the closing phenylalanine or tryptophan. The D gene is left open where the match is weak.

v_call	d_call	j_call	cdr3_aa	cdr3_nt
TRBV5-6	TRBD1	TRBJ1-2	CASSSWTGLDYGYTF	TGTGCCAGCAGCTCCTGGACAGGGTTAGACTATGGCTACACCTTC
TRBV14	NA	TRBJ2-7	CASSPHQGSYEQYF	TGTGCCAGCAGCCCCCATCAGGGTTCCTACGAGCAGTACTTC
TRBV18	NA	TRBJ1-3	CASSPRGGPGNTIYF	TGTGCCAGCTCACCTCGGGGGGGACCTGGAAACACCATATATTTT
TRBV9	NA	TRBJ1-1	CASSPSGGYTEAFF	TGTGCCAGCAGCCCGTCGGGGGGCTACACTGAAGCTTTCTTT
TRBV5-5	TRBD2	TRBJ2-2	CASSTPLREGPTGELFF	TGTGCCAGCAGCACGCCCCTGCGGGAGGGCCCCACCGGGGAGCTGTTTTTT
TRBV20-1	TRBD2	TRBJ2-3	CSALAGDTQYF	TGCAGTGCTCTAGCGGGAGATACGCAGTATTTT
TRBV15	TRBD1	TRBJ2-7	CATSVRQGAYEQYF	TGTGCCACCAGCGTGCGACAGGGGGCCTACGAGCAGTACTTC
TRBV4-3	TRBD1	TRBJ1-4	CASSLGQGKKLFF	TGCGCCAGCAGCCTGGGACAGGGGAAAAAACTGTTTTTT
TRBV6-1	NA	TRBJ1-6	CASSETGHNSPLHF	TGTGCCAGCAGTGAAACTGGACACAATTCACCCCTCCACTTT
TRBV10-3	TRBD1	TRBJ1-5	CATLGDRGPPNQPQHF	TGTGCCACGCTAGGAGACAGGGGTCCTCCAAATCAGCCCCAGCATTTT
TRBV5-1	NA	TRBJ1-2	CASRLGGDFLYGYTF	TGCGCCAGCCGCCTGGGTGGGGACTTCCTCTATGGCTACACCTTC